Below are 2 T cell receptor beta chains sequenced from a single sample in a study of blood T cell repertoires in COVID-19. Measured with immunoSEQ multiplex PCR; TCRdb has only the in-frame clones, and not every one. The sample has about 55,000 clones, 70% to 75% seen once; the top ten hold approximately 15%. Sequenced material: peripheral blood. All receptors derive from a woman between 65 and 79 years old with acute or convalescent COVID-19.

The rearrangement links TRBV9 to TRBJ2-2, with TRBD1 identical over 10 bases. V was clipped by 4 bases and J by 0 bases; unmatched bases: 3. The CDR3 is made up of 16 amino acids. The germline V gene encodes CDR1 SGDLS and CDR2 YYNGEE. CDR3 amino acids: CASSSGQGANTGELFF. The CDR3 region has the DNA TGTGCCAGCAGCTCAGGACAGGGGGCGAACACCGGGGAGCTGTTTTTT.

The chain uses TRBV19 and TRBJ1-6, with TRBD1 as a possible D gene (5 bases). Deletions cut 5 bases from V and 0 bases from J, with 11 bases between. This CDR3 has 16 residues. The germline CDR1 and CDR2 sequences are LNHDA and SQIVND (reference sequence). DNA for the CDR3: TGTGCCAGTAGTCGCGACAGCCGCTCCTATAATTCACCCCTCCACTTT. As protein: CASSRDSRSYNSPLHF.